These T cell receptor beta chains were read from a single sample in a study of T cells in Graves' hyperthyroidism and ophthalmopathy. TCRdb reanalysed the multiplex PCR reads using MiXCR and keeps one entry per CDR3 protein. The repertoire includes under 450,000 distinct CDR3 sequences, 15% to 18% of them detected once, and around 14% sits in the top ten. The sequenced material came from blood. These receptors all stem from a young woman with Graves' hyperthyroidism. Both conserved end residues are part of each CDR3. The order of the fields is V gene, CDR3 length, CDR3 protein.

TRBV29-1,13,CSVGQGSAYEQYF
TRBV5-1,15,CASSLVLGEKREQYF
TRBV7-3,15,CASSLKAGGVYEQYF
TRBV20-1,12,CSASRENQPQHF
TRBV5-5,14,CASSSTSVLDEQFF
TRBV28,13,CASSLPRLGEQFF
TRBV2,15,CASSAAGSSYNEQFF
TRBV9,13,CASSDRGNTEAFF
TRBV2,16,CASWTGTPGVNTEAFF
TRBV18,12,CASSESLYEQYF
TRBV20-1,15,CSAPGVGKSNEKLFF
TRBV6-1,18,CASSQYPVLLTSTDTQYF
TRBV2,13,CASRGGTNQPQHF
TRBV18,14,CASSSMTANTEAFF
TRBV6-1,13,CASRWGAFYEQYF
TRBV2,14,CASRGGVSTDTQYF
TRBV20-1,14,CSARDEGRATEAFF
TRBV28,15,CASSSRGSSTDTQYF
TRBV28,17,CASSLQPLAGGSNEQFF
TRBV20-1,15,CSARVSLGSYNEQFF
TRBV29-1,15,CSATGGAINNYEQYF
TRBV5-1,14,CASSFQGAVETQYF
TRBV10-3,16,CAISESIRTTYNEQFF
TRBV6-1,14,CASSLSGSVYEQYF
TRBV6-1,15,CASRIANRANYGYTF
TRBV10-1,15,CASSPGTSAYNEQFF
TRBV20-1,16,CSARGADRRTNLQQFF
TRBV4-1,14,CASSQVQGEGTQYF
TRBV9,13,CASSGGSTNEQFF
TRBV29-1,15,CSAVGDRLIPGELFF
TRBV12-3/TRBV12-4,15,CASRPPDSQNEKLFF
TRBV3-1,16,CASSQEAAGLGYGYTF
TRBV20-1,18,CSAPYSGTSGGSTDTQYF
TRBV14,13,CASSHDTSYEQYF
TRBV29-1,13,CSVEASGSYEQYF
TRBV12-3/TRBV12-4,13,CASRAGQGREQYF
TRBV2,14,CASSGQRPNYGYTF
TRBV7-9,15,CASSPIALAGVEQFF
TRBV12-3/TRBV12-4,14,CASSFTGVNTEAFF
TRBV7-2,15,CASSPRRIGGFEQFF
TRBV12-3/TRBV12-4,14,CASSRERTSYEQYF
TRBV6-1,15,CASSLGGGLNTEAFF
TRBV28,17,CASTFRTSGILGETQYF
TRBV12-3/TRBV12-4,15,CASNVQGQGPHGYTF
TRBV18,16,CASSPTYPGGGTEAFF
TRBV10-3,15,CAIKESTLSSYEQYF
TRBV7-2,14,CASGRDRGYYEQYF
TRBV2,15,CASSDEGAANTEAFF
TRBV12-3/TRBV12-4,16,CASRTLGTSGGKTQYF
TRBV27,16,CASSLLGLSSYNEQFF
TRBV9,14,CASSVEGTNEKLFF
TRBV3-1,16,CASSQVQGQGAGGYTF
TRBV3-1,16,CASSLLAVSSYNEQFF
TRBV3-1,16,CASSQAGPKPAYEQYF